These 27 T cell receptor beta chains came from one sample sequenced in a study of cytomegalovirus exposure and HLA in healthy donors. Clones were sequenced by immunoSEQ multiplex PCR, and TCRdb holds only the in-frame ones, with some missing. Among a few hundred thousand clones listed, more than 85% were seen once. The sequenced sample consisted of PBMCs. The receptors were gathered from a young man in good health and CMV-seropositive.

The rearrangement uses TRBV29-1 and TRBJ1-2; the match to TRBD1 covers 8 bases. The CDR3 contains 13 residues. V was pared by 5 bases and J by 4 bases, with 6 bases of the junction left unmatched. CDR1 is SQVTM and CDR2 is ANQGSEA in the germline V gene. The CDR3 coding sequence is TGCAGCGTTCTCGACAGGGGAACCTATGGCTACACCTTC. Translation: CSVLDRGTYGYTF.

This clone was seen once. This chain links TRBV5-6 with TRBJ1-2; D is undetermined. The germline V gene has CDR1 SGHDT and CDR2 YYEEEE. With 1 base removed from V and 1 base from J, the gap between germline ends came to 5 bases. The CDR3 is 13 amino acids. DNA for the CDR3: TGTGCCAGCAGCTTGAGGAATAACTATGGCTACACCTTC. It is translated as CASSLRNNYGYTF.

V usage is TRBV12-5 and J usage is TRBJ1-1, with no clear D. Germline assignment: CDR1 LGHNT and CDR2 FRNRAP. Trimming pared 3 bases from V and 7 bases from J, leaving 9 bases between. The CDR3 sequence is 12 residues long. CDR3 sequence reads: CASGLEGIEAFF. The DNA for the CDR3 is TGTGCTAGTGGTTTAGAAGGGATTGAAGCTTTCTTT.

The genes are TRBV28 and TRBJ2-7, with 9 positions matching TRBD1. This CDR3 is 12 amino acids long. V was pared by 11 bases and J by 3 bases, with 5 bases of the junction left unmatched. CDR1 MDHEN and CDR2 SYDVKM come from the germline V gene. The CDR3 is CACRGQGYEQYF. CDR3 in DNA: TGTGCCTGCCGGGGACAGGGCTACGAGCAGTACTTC.

The DNA of the CDR3 is TGTGCCAGCAGGGCAAACAGGGACTACGAGCAGTACTTC. This encodes CASRANRDYEQYF. The V and J genes are TRBV2 and TRBJ2-7, with D possibly matching TRBD1 (6 bases). V was clipped by 6 bases and J by 3 bases, with 12 bases between them. CDR1 and CDR2 from the germline V gene are SNHLY and FYNNEI. The CDR3 contains 13 residues.

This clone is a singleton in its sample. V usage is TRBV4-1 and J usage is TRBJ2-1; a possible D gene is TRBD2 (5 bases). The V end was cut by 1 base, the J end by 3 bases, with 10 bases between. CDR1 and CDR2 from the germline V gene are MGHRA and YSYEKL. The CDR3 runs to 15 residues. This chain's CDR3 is CASSQAADFYNEQFF. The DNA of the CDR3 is TGCGCCAGCAGCCAAGCAGCGGATTTCTACAATGAGCAGTTCTTC.

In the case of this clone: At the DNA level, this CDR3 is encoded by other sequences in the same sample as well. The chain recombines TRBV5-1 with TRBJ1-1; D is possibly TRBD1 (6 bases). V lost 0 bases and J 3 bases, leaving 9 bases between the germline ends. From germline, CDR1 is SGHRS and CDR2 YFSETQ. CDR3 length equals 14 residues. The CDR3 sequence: CASSLGRGDTEAFF. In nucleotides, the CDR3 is TGCGCCAGCAGCTTGGGCAGGGGTGACACTGAAGCTTTCTTT.

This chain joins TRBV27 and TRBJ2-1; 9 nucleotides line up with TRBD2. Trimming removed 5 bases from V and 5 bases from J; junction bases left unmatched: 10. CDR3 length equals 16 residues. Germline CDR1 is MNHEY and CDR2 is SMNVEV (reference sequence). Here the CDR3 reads CASSLLSGRLDNEQFF. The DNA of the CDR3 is TGTGCCAGCAGTCTATTAAGCGGGAGGCTCGACAATGAGCAGTTCTTC.

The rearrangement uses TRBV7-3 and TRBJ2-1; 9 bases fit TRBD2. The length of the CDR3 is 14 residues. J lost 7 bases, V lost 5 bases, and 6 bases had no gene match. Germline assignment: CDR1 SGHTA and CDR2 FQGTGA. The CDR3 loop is CASSISGRGNEQFF. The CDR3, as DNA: TGTGCCAGCAGCATTAGCGGGAGAGGGAATGAGCAGTTCTTC.

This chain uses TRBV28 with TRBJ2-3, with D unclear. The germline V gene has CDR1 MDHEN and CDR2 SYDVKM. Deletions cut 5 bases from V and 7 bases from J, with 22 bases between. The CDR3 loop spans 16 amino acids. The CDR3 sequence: CASSLSLRLSRNTQYF. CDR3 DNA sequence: TGTGCCAGCAGTCTTTCTTTGCGGTTATCCAGGAATACGCAGTATTTT.

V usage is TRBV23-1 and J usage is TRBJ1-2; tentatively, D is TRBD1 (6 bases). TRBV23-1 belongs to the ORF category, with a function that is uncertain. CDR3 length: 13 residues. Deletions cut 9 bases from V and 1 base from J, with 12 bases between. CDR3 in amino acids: CARGAQNNYGYTF. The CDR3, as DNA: TGCGCCAGGGGGGCCCAGAATAACTATGGCTACACCTTC.

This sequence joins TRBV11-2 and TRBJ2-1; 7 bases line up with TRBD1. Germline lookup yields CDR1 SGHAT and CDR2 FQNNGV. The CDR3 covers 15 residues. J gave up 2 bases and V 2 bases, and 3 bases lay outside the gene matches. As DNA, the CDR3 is TGTGCCAGCAGCTTATCGACAGGGACCTACAATGAGCAGTTCTTC. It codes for CASSLSTGTYNEQFF.

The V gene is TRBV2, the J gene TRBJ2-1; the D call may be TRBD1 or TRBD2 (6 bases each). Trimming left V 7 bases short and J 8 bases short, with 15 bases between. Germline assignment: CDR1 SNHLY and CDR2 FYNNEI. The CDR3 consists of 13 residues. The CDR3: CASMKKGEDEQFF. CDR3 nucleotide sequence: TGTGCCAGCATGAAGAAGGGGGAGGATGAGCAGTTCTTC.

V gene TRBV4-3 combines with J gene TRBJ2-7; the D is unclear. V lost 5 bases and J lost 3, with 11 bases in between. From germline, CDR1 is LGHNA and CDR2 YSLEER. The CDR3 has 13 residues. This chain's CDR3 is CASSAQRFYEQYF. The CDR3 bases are TGCGCCAGCAGCGCCCAGCGCTTCTACGAGCAGTACTTC.

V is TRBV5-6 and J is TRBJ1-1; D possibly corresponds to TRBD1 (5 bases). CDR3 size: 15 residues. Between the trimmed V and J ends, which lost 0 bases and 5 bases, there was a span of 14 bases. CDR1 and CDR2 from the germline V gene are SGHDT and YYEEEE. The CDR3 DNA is TGTGCCAGCAGCTTGGGTCAGGGTTCCGGAACTGAAGCTTTCTTT. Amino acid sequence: CASSLGQGSGTEAFF.

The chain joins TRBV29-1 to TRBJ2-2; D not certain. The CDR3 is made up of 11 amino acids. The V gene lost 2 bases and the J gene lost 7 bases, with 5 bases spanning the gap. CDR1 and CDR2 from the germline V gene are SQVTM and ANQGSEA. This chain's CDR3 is CSVEFLGELFF. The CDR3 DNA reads TGCAGCGTTGAATTTCTCGGGGAGCTGTTTTTT.

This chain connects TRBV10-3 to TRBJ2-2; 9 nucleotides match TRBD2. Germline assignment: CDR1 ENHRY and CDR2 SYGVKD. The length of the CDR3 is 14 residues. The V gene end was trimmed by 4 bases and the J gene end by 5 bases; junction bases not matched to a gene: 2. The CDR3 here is CAISGAGGTGELFF. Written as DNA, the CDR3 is TGTGCCATCAGTGGGGCGGGAGGGACCGGGGAGCTGTTTTTT.

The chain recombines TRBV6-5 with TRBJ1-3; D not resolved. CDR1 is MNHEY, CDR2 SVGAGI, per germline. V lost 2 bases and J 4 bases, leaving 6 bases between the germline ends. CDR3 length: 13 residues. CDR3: CASSYRGGNTIYF. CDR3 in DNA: TGTGCCAGCAGTTACCGAGGAGGAAACACCATATATTTT.

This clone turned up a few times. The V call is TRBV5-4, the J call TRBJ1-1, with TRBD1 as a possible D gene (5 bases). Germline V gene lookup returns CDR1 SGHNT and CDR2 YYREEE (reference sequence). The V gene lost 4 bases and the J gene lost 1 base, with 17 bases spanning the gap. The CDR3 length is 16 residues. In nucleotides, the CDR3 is TGTGCCAGCAGCCCGGACCCGGGACGGGCGAACACTGAAGCTTTCTTT. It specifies CASSPDPGRANTEAFF.

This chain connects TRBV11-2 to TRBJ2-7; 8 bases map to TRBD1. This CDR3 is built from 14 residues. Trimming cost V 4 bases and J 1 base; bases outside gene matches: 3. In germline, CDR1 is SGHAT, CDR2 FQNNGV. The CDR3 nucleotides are TGTGCCAGCAGCTCCGGGACAGGTTCCTACGAGCAGTACTTC. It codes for CASSSGTGSYEQYF.

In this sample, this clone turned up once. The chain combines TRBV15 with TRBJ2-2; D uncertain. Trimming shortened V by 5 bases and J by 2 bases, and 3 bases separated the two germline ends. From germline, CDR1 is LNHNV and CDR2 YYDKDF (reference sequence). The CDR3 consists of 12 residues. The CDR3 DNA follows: TGTGCCACCAGCCGTAACACCGGGGAGCTGTTTTTT. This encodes CATSRNTGELFF.

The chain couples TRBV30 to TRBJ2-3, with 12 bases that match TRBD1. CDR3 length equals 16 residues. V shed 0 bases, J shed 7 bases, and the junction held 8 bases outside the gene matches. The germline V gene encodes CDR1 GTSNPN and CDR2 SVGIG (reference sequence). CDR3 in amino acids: CAWSVWGTGGIYTQYF. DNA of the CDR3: TGTGCCTGGAGTGTGTGGGGGACAGGGGGCATCTATACGCAGTATTTT.

The CDR3 is CASRPREAAYNEQFF. The CDR3, as DNA: TGTGCCAGCCGCCCCCGGGAAGCCGCTTACAATGAGCAGTTCTTC. The chain combines TRBV7-8 with TRBJ2-1; TRBD2 is a possible D gene (5 bases). V was cut by 8 bases and J by 4 bases, with 18 bases left in between. This CDR3 comprises 15 residues. The germline CDR1 and CDR2 sequences are SGHVS and FQNEAQ.

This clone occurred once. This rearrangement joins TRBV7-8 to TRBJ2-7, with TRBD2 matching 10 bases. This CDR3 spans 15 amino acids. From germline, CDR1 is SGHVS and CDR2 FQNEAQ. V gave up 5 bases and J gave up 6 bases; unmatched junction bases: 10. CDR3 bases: TGTGCCAGCAGCGTCGGAGCGGGAGGGTATCGCGAGCAGTACTTC. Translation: CASSVGAGGYREQYF.

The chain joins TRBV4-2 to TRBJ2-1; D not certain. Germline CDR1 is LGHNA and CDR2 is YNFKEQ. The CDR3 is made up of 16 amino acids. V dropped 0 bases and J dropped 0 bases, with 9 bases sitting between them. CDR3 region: CASSQDLSASYNEQFF. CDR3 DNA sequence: TGTGCCAGCAGCCAAGATTTGTCGGCCTCCTACAATGAGCAGTTCTTC.

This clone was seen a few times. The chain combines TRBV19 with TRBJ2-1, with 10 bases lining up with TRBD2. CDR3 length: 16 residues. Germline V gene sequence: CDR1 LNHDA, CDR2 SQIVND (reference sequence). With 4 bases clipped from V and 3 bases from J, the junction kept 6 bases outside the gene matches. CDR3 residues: CASSRLAGELYNEQFF. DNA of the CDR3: TGTGCCAGTAGTAGGCTAGCGGGAGAACTCTACAATGAGCAGTTCTTC.

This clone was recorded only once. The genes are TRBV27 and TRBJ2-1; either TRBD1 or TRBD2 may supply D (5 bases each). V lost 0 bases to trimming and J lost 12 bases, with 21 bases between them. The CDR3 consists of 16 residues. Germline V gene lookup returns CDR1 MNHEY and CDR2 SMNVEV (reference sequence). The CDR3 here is CASSLSGAGGLRGQFF. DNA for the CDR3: TGTGCCAGCAGTTTATCTGGGGCTGGGGGTCTTCGGGGGCAGTTCTTC.